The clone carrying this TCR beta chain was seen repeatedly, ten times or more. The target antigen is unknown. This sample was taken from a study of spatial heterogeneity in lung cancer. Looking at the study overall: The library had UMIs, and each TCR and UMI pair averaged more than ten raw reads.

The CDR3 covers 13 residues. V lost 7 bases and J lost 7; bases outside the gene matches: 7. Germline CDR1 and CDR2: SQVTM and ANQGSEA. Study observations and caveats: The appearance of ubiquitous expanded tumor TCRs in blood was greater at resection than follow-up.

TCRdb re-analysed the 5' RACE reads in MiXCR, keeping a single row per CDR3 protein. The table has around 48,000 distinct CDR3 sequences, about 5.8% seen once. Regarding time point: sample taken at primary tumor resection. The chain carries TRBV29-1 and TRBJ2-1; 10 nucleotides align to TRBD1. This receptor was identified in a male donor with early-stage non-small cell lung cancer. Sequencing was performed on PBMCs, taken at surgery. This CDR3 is CSAGTGAGNEQFF. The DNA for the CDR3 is TGCAGCGCCGGGACAGGGGCAGGGAATGAGCAGTTCTTC.